This T cell receptor beta chain was found in a study of cytomegalovirus exposure and HLA in healthy donors. Trimming pared 3 bases from V and 7 bases from J, leaving 9 bases between. The germline V gene has CDR1 LNHDA and CDR2 SQIVND (reference sequence). The CDR3 spans 12 residues. These donors counted as nominally healthy when sampled, but unrecorded immune exposures were likely. Study-level points and caveats: It was in a later analysis that TCR association rates were seen to vary by HLA locus, highest for DRB1 and lowest for HLA-C.

On this clone itself: Its antigen is unknown.

Primers for the PCR totalled 60 Vbeta and 13 Jbeta. Per the study methods: Unique TCR beta chains totaled approximately 83 million in a later count, with roughly 10 million of them shared. Sequencing used immunoSEQ multiplex PCR; TCRdb keeps in-frame clones, though not all of them. From that table come the V and J calls and clone size; the DNA was used to work out D and trimming. The sample contains roughly 190,000 clones, 87% of which appear only once. Sequenced input: PBMCs. The rearrangement joins TRBV19 to TRBJ1-2; D is unresolved. This receptor was obtained from a boy aged 2-15 years in good health and CMV-seronegative. CDR3 residues: CASSMEVGGYTF. CDR3 bases: TGTGCCAGTAGTATGGAGGTCGGTGGCTACACCTTC. Complete variable domain (other parts from reference TRBV19 and TRBJ1-2): DGGITQSPKYLFRKEGQNVTLSCEQNLNHDAMYWYRQDPGQGLRLIYYSQIVNDFQKGDIAEGYSVSREKKESFPLTVTSAQKNPTAFYLCASSMEVGGYTFGSGTRLTVV.